This TCR beta chain was profiled in a study of blood T cell repertoires in COVID-19. As processed by the authors: Reference gene primer amplification yielded estimated nucleated cell counts. Clones were sequenced by immunoSEQ multiplex PCR, and TCRdb holds only the in-frame ones, with some missing. V and J calls and clone size are those listed in that table; D and trimming were worked out from the DNA. The sample records approximately 6,000 clones, approximately 87% being singletons. The sequenced material came from peripheral blood. This sequence was found in a human donor in a cohort sampled during active COVID-19.

DNA of the CDR3: TGTGCTAGTGACAAGAGACAGGGGAACACTGAAGCTTTCTTT. Translation gives CASDKRQGNTEAFF. The gene calls are TRBV12-5 and TRBJ1-1; 7 bases are a match to TRBD1. Germline trimming cut 7 bases from V and 1 base from J; bases unmatched to any gene: 6. The CDR3 length is 14 residues. Germline assignment: CDR1 LGHNT and CDR2 FRNRAP. Full variable domain (remainder filled in from reference TRBV12-5 and TRBJ1-1): DARVTQTPRHKVTEMGQEVTMRCQPILGHNTVFWYRQTMMQGLELLAYFRNRAPLDDSGMPKDRFSAEMPDATLATLKIQPSEPRDSAVYFCASDKRQGNTEAFFGQGTRLTVV.